This TCR beta chain is drawn from a study of blood T cells in healthy people across ages. Study-wide points: Both naive CD4+ cell counts and diversity were greater in long-lived donors than in aged donors. Underestimates were what the diversity estimates from one million T cells were considered to be.

Peripheral blood, approximately 10 milliliters per donor, was collected. The CDR3 contains 15 residues. V dropped 7 bases and J dropped 3; count of bases not matched to a gene: 6. A J-beta primer mix and a sample-barcoded 5' primer were used in a second PCR of roughly 6 to 12 cycles. MiXCR, applied by TCRdb to the 5' RACE reads, yields one record per CDR3 protein. Of under 1,000,000 distinct CDR3 sequences listed, under 40% were seen once; the top ten hold 10% to 15%. Points on this clonotype: Antigen: not known.

This receptor was taken from a man aged 18 to 35 in good health. The sample comprised blood. The J gene is TRBJ2-3, the V gene TRBV12-3 or TRBV12-4; 11 nucleotides align to TRBD2. The CDR3 sequence: CASNRSGRGTDTQYF. CDR3 in DNA: TGTGCCAGCAACCGTAGCGGGAGGGGGACAGATACGCAGTATTTT.